One and the same sample provided the 3 T cell receptor beta chains below, sequenced in a study of response to subunit inactivated influenza vaccine. TCRdb passed the RT-PCR reads through MiXCR, listing each CDR3 protein once. The profile shows about 480,000 distinct CDR3 sequences, over 9.5% of them singletons. The sequenced sample was PBMCs from blood, obtained 40 to 50 days after vaccination. The receptors derive from a man aged 45 to 65 who received an inactivated influenza vaccine.

This clonotype was observed a few times. The chain joins TRBV19 to TRBJ1-5, with D possibly being TRBD1 (6 bases). CDR1 is LNHDA and CDR2 is SQIVND in the germline V gene (reference sequence). There are 15 residues in the CDR3. V gave up 7 bases and J gave up 7 bases, with 20 bases separating them. The CDR3 sequence is CASNPPGHRGQPQHF. The CDR3 DNA sequence: TGTGCCAGTAATCCCCCGGGACACCGAGGACAGCCCCAGCATTTT.

The chain links TRBV11-1 to TRBJ2-1; 8 nucleotides line up with TRBD1. V was pared by 5 bases and J by 4 bases, with 13 bases of the junction left unmatched. This CDR3 comprises 17 residues. Germline V gives CDR1 SGHAT, CDR2 FQDESV (reference sequence). CDR3 region: CASSPGTGKVRYNEQFF. The CDR3 coding sequence is TGTGCCAGCAGCCCCGGGACAGGCAAAGTTCGGTACAATGAGCAGTTCTTC.

This chain uses TRBV24-1 with TRBJ2-3; possible D gene TRBD2, 5 bases. This CDR3 is 15 amino acids long. The germline gives CDR1 KGHDR, CDR2 SFDVKD. The V and J ends lost 0 bases and 5 bases respectively, with 11 bases between them. The CDR3 nucleotides read TGTGCCACCAGTGATTTGGGCAGCGGAGGAGATACGCAGTATTTT. Protein sequence: CATSDLGSGGDTQYF.